A selection of T cell receptor beta chains follows, all from one sample in a study of tumor-infiltrating lymphocytes in primary liver carcinoma. MiXCR, run by TCRdb on the multiplex PCR reads, gives a single entry per CDR3 protein. This table has about 350,000 distinct CDR3 sequences, almost 65% appearing once. Sequencing was carried out using peripheral blood. The receptor source for this set is a man in his forties with primary liver carcinoma and hepatitis B virus infection. The CDR3 runs from the conserved cysteine through the conserved F or W. A D gene is named only where the DNA matches it firmly. For some rows the clone size is stated as once, few or many, or as a class when expanded; others skip it.

>TRBV10-3|TRBJ2-3|few|.
CAISDLSTDTQYF
TGTGCCATCAGTGACCTTAGTACAGATACGCAGTATTTT
>TRBV11-2|TRBJ1-4|.|.
CANRRARGANEKLLF
TGTGCCAACAGGCGGGCGCGGGGGGCTAATGAAAAACTGCTTTTT
>TRBV11-2|TRBJ2-1|.|.
CASSLDRLATGFF
TGTGCCAGCAGCTTAGATCGGCTAGCGACAGGCTTCTTC
>TRBV4-1|TRBJ2-7|.|.
CANSQEEGGSYEQYF
TGTGCCAACAGCCAAGAAGAGGGAGGATCCTACGAGCAGTACTTC
>TRBV7-9|TRBJ2-1|.|.
CVSSDSLSENNEQFF
TGTGTCAGCAGTGACAGTTTATCCGAAAACAATGAGCAGTTCTTC
>TRBV12-3/TRBV12-4|TRBJ2-2|.|TRBD1
CASREGTGGTGKMFF
TGTGCCAGCAGGGAAGGGACAGGGGGCACCGGGAAGATGTTTTTT
>TRBV6-5|TRBJ2-7|.|.
CASSYSRVRTYEQYF
TGTGCCAGCAGTTACTCGAGGGTCAGGACCTACGAGCAGTACTTC
>TRBV6-1|TRBJ2-1|.|TRBD2
CASNLAGRIEFF
TGTGCCAGCAACCTAGCGGGAAGGATAGAGTTCTTC
>TRBV6-1|TRBJ2-5|few|TRBD1
CASSRTGETQYF
TGTGCCAGCAGTCGGACAGGAGAGACCCAGTACTTC
>TRBV11-2|TRBJ2-7|.|TRBD1
CASSLCDRGITYKQYF
TGCGCCAGCAGCTTATGTGACAGGGGAATTACCTACAAGCAGTACTTC
>TRBV5-5|TRBJ2-3|.|.
CASSLTAGNGADTQYF
TGTGCCAGCAGCTTGACGGCGGGGAACGGAGCAGATACGCAGTATTTT